The next 6 T cell receptor beta chains were all read from a single sample in a study of beta chain features in type 1 diabetes. TCRB transcripts that were expressed got sequenced, as all of the isolated RNA had been reverse transcribed. Only in-frame clones appear in the TCRdb table, and some are missing; sequencing was by immunoSEQ multiplex PCR. The sample yields about 280,000 clones, about 15% seen once. Study-level points and caveats: Shortening of TCRB CDR3s, moderate but significant, appeared in all four CD4+ subsets of Type 1 diabetes patients.

Their cognate antigens are unknown. The specimen sequenced was naive CD4+ T cells from blood. These receptors all stem from a young man with type 1 diabetes.

The chain links TRBV9 to TRBJ2-2, with 8 bases lining up with TRBD2. The CDR3 is 14 residues long. The V segment lost 4 bases and the J segment 5 bases; nucleotides outside the gene matches: 4. Germline V lookup: CDR1 SGDLS, CDR2 YYNGEE. The CDR3 sequence: CASSLGTSTGELFF. CDR3 nucleotides: TGTGCCAGCAGCCTGGGGACTAGTACCGGGGAGCTGTTTTTT.

The chain couples TRBV6-1 to TRBJ2-7; 11 positions agree with TRBD1. V lost 5 bases to trimming and J lost 7 bases; unmatched junction nucleotides: 7. This CDR3 spans 14 amino acids. The V gene's germline CDR1 is MNHNS and CDR2 SASEGT. CDR3: CASSPGTGGMEQYF. The CDR3, as DNA: TGTGCCAGCAGTCCCGGGACAGGGGGTATGGAGCAGTACTTC.

This clone was observed a few times. This rearrangement joins TRBV30 to TRBJ1-1, with TRBD1 matching 8 bases. V was clipped by 3 bases and J by 1 base; unmatched bases: 1. CDR3 length equals 13 residues. The germline CDR1 and CDR2 sequences are GTSNPN and SVGIG (reference sequence). The CDR3 DNA is TGTGCCTGGAGGGGGACAGGGAACACTGAAGCTTTCTTT. Residues: CAWRGTGNTEAFF.

V gene TRBV28 combines with J gene TRBJ1-1; D may be TRBD1 (6 bases). CDR3 length: 11 amino acids. Per the germline V gene, CDR1 is MDHEN and CDR2 is SYDVKM. This CDR3 is CGTAMNTEAFF. Here the CDR3 DNA reads TGTGGGACAGCGATGAACACTGAAGCTTTCTTT.

This rearrangement joins TRBV28 to TRBJ2-2; D is unclear. Germline V CDR1 and CDR2: MDHEN, SYDVKM. V gave up 5 bases and J gave up 5 bases, with 15 bases separating them. The CDR3 covers 15 residues. Here the CDR3 reads CASSPHLTGTGELFF. CDR3 bases: TGTGCCAGCAGTCCCCATCTGACGGGTACCGGGGAGCTGTTTTTT.

This clone was detected only a few times. The chain is built from TRBV2 and TRBJ1-4; D uncertain. The CDR3 loop spans 10 amino acids. Germline loops: CDR1 SNHLY, CDR2 FYNNEI. V was shortened by 7 bases and J by 7 bases, with 4 bases between the two germline ends. Here the CDR3 reads CASKSEKLFF. CDR3 coding DNA: TGTGCCAGCAAGAGTGAAAAACTGTTTTTT.